A selection of T cell receptor beta chains follows, all from one sample in a study of cytomegalovirus exposure and HLA in healthy donors. Profiling relied on immunoSEQ multiplex PCR, and the TCRdb table lists in-frame clones only, not all of them. The sample includes 80,000 to 95,000 clones, 75% to 80% of them seen just once. Input material: PBMCs. The source of these receptors is a female donor in good health and CMV-seronegative. Each CDR3 is given with its conserved first and last residue. A D gene is named only where the DNA matches it firmly. A clone size is listed for some rows: how often the clone was seen (once, few, many), or a class if it is expanded.

len,abundance,v_gene,d_gene,j_gene,CDR3nt,CDR3aa
13,-,TRBV27,-,TRBJ1-5,TGTGCCCTGAGGGAACAGCTCAATCAGCCCCAGCATTTT,CALREQLNQPQHF
16,-,TRBV7-3,TRBD2,TRBJ2-1,TGTGCCAGCAGCCGGGGCCCGGGACTAAGTCTTCCTGAGCAGTTCTTC,CASSRGPGLSLPEQFF
15,-,TRBV29-1,TRBD1,TRBJ2-3,TGCAGCGTATCCCCCCAGGGGGCGCGTTCAGATACGCAGTATTTT,CSVSPQGARSDTQYF
13,-,TRBV7-7,-,TRBJ2-7,TGTGCTAGCAGCCTATCTCGCGGGTACGAGCAGTACTTC,CASSLSRGYEQYF
15,few,TRBV4-2,-,TRBJ1-5,TGTGCCAGCAGCCAAGCACAGGAGCCAAATCAGCCCCAGCATTTT,CASSQAQEPNQPQHF
15,-,TRBV19,TRBD1,TRBJ1-5,TGTGCCAGTAGTATCCTGGACAGGGCGGGTCAGCCCCAGCATTTT,CASSILDRAGQPQHF
14,once,TRBV5-4,-,TRBJ1-3,TGTGCCAGCATCGACTTGGCAGGGGGAAACACCATATATTTT,CASIDLAGGNTIYF
15,once,TRBV2,TRBD2,TRBJ2-7,TGTGCCAGCAGTATAGAAGCGGGGGTGACCTACGAGCAGTACTTC,CASSIEAGVTYEQYF
14,-,TRBV5-1,TRBD1,TRBJ2-2,TGCGCCAGCAGCTTGCGACAGGGGACCGGGGAGCTGTTTTTT,CASSLRQGTGELFF
12,-,TRBV28,-,TRBJ1-2,TGTGCCAGCAGCCCCACAGGAAATGGCTACACCTTC,CASSPTGNGYTF
15,-,TRBV6-1,-,TRBJ1-5,TGTGCCAGCAGTGAGGAGCCGCGGGCGGGGCAGCCCCAGCATTTT,CASSEEPRAGQPQHF
13,few,TRBV7-9,-,TRBJ1-1,TGTGCCAGCAGCTTACGGGGGAGGGAAAAAGCTTTCTTT,CASSLRGREKAFF
17,-,TRBV4-3,-,TRBJ1-4,TGCGCCAGCAGCCAAGCTAGCGAGCTCGCATTTAATGAAAAACTGTTTTTT,CASSQASELAFNEKLFF
17,-,TRBV25-1,TRBD1,TRBJ2-2,TGTGCCAGCAGTGATCCCAGACAGGGGGCTAGGGCCGGGGAGCTGTTTTTT,CASSDPRQGARAGELFF
17,-,TRBV5-4,TRBD1,TRBJ2-3,TGTGCCAGCAGCTTTCTGACAGGGGGCGCAGGGACAGATACGCAGTATTTT,CASSFLTGGAGTDTQYF
11,-,TRBV30,-,TRBJ1-1,TGTGCCTGGGCGGAGAACACTGAAGCTTTCTTT,CAWAENTEAFF
13,-,TRBV7-9,-,TRBJ1-4,TGTGCCAGCAGCTTCCAGCAGGGGGAAAAACTGTTTTTT,CASSFQQGEKLFF
13,-,TRBV19,-,TRBJ2-7,TGTGCCAGTAGTGGGCAGGGGACCCACGAGCAGTACTTC,CASSGQGTHEQYF
14,-,TRBV25-1,TRBD2,TRBJ2-2,TGTGCCAGCGGAGCGGGAGGAGGTACCGGGGAGCTGTTTTTT,CASGAGGGTGELFF
17,few,TRBV19,-,TRBJ1-4,TGTGCCAGTAGTCTCCCCCTGCGGCATGGGGGAGGTGAAAAACTGTTTTTT,CASSLPLRHGGGEKLFF
12,-,TRBV15,-,TRBJ1-5,TGTGCCACCAGCAGAGATCGTCAGCCCCAGCATTTT,CATSRDRQPQHF
15,-,TRBV6-1,-,TRBJ1-4,TGTGCCAGCAGTGCAATGCGGGGGGGGAATGAAAAACTGTTTTTT,CASSAMRGGNEKLFF
15,once,TRBV13,-,TRBJ2-3,TGTGCCAGCAGCTTAGAACTAGCCGGCACAGATACGCAGTATTTT,CASSLELAGTDTQYF
14,-,TRBV18,TRBD1,TRBJ2-7,TGTGCCAGTCTATCCGGGACAGGGATGTACGAGCAGTACTTC,CASLSGTGMYEQYF
14,-,TRBV7-2,-,TRBJ1-3,TGTGCCAGCAGCCGAGGGTCATCTGGAAACACCATATATTTT,CASSRGSSGNTIYF
15,-,TRBV7-2,-,TRBJ2-2,TGTGCCAGCAGCACCGACAGGCCTCGCTCCGGGGAGCTGTTTTTT,CASSTDRPRSGELFF
14,-,TRBV6-6,-,TRBJ2-7,TGTGCCAGCAGTTACAGTCCCGAATCCTACGAGCAGTACTTC,CASSYSPESYEQYF
14,-,TRBV28,TRBD1,TRBJ1-6,TGTGCCAGCAGCCCAGGGACAGGGGATTCACCCCTCCACTTT,CASSPGTGDSPLHF
14,-,TRBV5-1,TRBD1,TRBJ1-2,TGCGCCAGCAGTTCCACAGGGGCTTCGTGGGGCTACACCTTC,CASSSTGASWGYTF